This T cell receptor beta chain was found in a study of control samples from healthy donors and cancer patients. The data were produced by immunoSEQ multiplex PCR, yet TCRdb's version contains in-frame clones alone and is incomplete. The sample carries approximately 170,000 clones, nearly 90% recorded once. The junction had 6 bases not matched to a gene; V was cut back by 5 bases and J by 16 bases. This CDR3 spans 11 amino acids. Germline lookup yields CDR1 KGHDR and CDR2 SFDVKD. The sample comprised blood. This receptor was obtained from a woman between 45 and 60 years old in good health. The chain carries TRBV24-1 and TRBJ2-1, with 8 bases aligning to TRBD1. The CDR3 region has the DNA TGTGCCACCAGTGCATGGACAGGGTCCTTCTTC. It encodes CATSAWTGSFF.